This T cell receptor beta chain comes out of a study of shared clonotypes between healthy human individuals (dated by TCRdb to the early 2020s). About the investigation overall: The cohort comprised a couple of women and a few men aged 18 to 49 years. Per donor, three plates each were used for CD4 naive and CD4 memory, two for CD8 naive, and one for CD8 memory. Each donor's leukapheresis produced roughly between roughly 0.85 and 10 billion PBMCs. Blood TCR repertoires of about five healthy adults were deeply sequenced to estimate repertoire size and the extent of clonotype sharing between individuals. To increase sequencing depth and limit assay-specific biases, different laboratories used diverse techniques to prepare libraries and sequence TCR repertoires. Overall results and qualifications from the work: Only blood was sampled, and tissue TCR repertoires likely differ from those in blood. Clonotypes shared by all four sorted-subset donors showed higher generation probabilities than non-shared clonotypes. Rarefaction of sorted-subset datasets indicated incomplete sequencing despite the large sequencing depth. When a handful of donors were compared, the shared fraction of clonotypes was around 4.6% for naive CD4, roughly 3.4% for naive CD8, about 2.5% for memory CD4, and around 0.37% for memory CD8. Pairwise subsampling indicated that sequencing depth was expected to affect the degree of clonotype sharing among donors. Estimated clonotype richness was generally larger for naive than for memory subsets. Because the study included a small number of donors, the genetic and exposure-history diversity represented was limited.

TCR CDR3 regions were amplified from genomic DNA by multiplex PCR using the deep immunoSEQ assay. For each cell subset, the extracted genomic DNA was distributed evenly across all wells of several immunoSEQ 96-well plates, and each plate served as one replicate. Each replicate PCR for sorted subsets received about 180 ng genomic DNA, equal to about 30,000 T cell genomes. Purified libraries were quantified with a Qubit 3.0 fluorometer, sized on a Bioanalyzer 2100, and re-quantified with the KAPA Library Quantification kit. Every immunoSEQ 96-well plate was sequenced on a separate single-read 150-cycle Illumina NextSeq 550 flow cell. As for the original processing: The immunoSEQ output contained only junctional sequences without quality scores, so filtering could not match that applied to full-length reads. Sequences were annotated with PyIR, a Python wrapper for IgBLAST v1.9, and V/J genes and CDR3 were assigned using IMGT germline references. Reads were removed for weak V/J assignments (E-value above 1e-6), missing CDR3, stop codons, out-of-frame junctions, or ambiguous translated residues. V3J clonotypes were defined as sequences sharing the same inferred V gene, J gene, and CDR3 amino acid sequence. To compute the percentage overlap between repertoires, the number of shared unique clonotypes was divided by the size of the smaller repertoire. Richness of each repertoire was evaluated using RTK rarefaction, the Chao1 estimator, and Recon v2.1 estimates of unobserved clonotypes. For all TCRbeta clonotypes obtained by the gDNA method from four donors, generation probabilities were computed with OLGA. The immuneACCESS repertoire file appears here via TCRdb, limited to in-frame rearrangements. These files lack a portion of the clones; in checked studies, under half of the deficit traces to unresolved V genes, and the cause of the others is not known. V and J calls and clone size are those listed in that table; D and trimming were worked out from the DNA. The sample contains roughly 2.2 million clones, more than 80% of them found a single time. The ten largest clones capture about 0.39% of the sample.

The germline V gene (reference sequence) provides CDR1 MNHEY and CDR2 SMNVEV. Including the terminal cysteine and phenylalanine, the CDR3 comprises 17 residues. The DNA shown is the 51-base CDR3, in frame from base 1. Trimming takes 3 bases off V and 6 bases off J; junction bases not matched to a gene: 14. About this clone itself: It lacks a known antigen. No base-level quality is on record; no much larger clone is a single base apart.

Donors were healthy HIV-negative adults with no recently reported acute infections or vaccinations. Every donor was a Caucasian adult living in Nashville, Tennessee, USA. Magnetic negative selection was used to enrich CD4+ T cells, after which naive cells were positively selected on CD45RA and the negative fraction became the memory subset. Blood was obtained by leukapheresis, after which PBMCs were separated by Ficoll-Histopaque density gradient centrifugation and cryopreserved in liquid nitrogen vapor phase. Analytical flow cytometry was used to check the purity and quantity of each magnetically sorted T cell population. Each sorted fraction had its genomic DNA isolated and then quantified by UV absorbance on a Nanodrop 2000c.

The sequenced material came from naive CD4+ T cells from PBMCs. This sample's cell subset or site label indicates: CD45RA+ positively selected. The V gene is TRBV27 and the J gene is TRBJ2-7; 10 of the junction bases match TRBD2. The TCR originated in a man aged 18 to 29 in good health. Some clones in this sample may be carry-over from other donors' samples. The CDR3 region: CASSFLPSGSKPFEQYF. The nucleotides read TGTGCCAGCAGTTTCCTCCCTAGCGGGAGTAAACCGTTCGAGCAGTACTTC.